The entry below describes one T cell receptor (beta chain). Its target is not known. J was trimmed by 9 bases and V by 5 bases; bases with no gene match: 17. The germline V gene has CDR1 SEHNR and CDR2 FQNEAQ (reference sequence). The CDR3 consists of 17 residues. Donors counted as nominally healthy when sampled, yet unrecorded immune exposures were likely. A multiplex PCR was run with 60 Vbeta primers and 13 Jbeta primers. The protocol was immunoSEQ multiplex PCR, while the TCRdb copy is restricted to in-frame clones and leaves out a portion. The sample has more than 130,000 clones, around 80% seen once; the top ten hold around 6.8%. This entry is derived from a study of cytomegalovirus exposure and HLA in healthy donors. Findings of the study overall: Some TCR beta chains (164 of them) were listed as cytomegalovirus-associated.

The sequence came from a middle-aged man in good health and CMV-seropositive. Sequenced input: PBMCs. The chain has TRBV7-9 and TRBJ2-2; 8 bases agree with TRBD2. The CDR3: CASSPPRDGRDYRELFF. CDR3 nucleotides: TGTGCCAGCAGCCCACCCCGGGACGGGAGGGACTATCGGGAGCTGTTTTTT.